This TCR beta chain was captured by sequencing in a study of response to subunit inactivated influenza vaccine (dated by TCRdb to between 2017 and 2018). Notes on the research overall: To follow how T cells responded to a trivalent subunit inactivated influenza vaccine, the researchers relied on deep quantitative profiling of the T cell receptor repertoire. Study-level results and caveats: It was suggested by the authors that each seasonal influenza vaccination may recruit only a limited number of new T cells.

Library preparation used RT-PCR. TCRdb records Illumina HiSeq 2500 as the sequencer. TCRdb cleaned the public reads at Q25 with fastp, built clones with MiXCR and kept in-frame beta chains. Rows merge per CDR3 protein into single entries with the most common DNA and genes. For this sample the table gives roughly 190,000 distinct CDR3 sequences, of which approximately 14% were detected only once. Approximately 27% of the sample goes to the ten largest clones. About this clonotype: Its antigen remains unidentified. The record has no base qualities; no much larger clone is one base away.

The CDR3 numbers 14 residues from cysteine through phenylalanine. Left in the record is the CDR3 DNA by itself, 42 bases read in frame from the first base. V sheds 7 bases and J sheds 0 bases, leaving 7 bases between their ends. The sample here was CD8+ T cells sorted from PBMCs, taken approximately 5 days after vaccination. The source is a man between 50 and 59 years old who received an inactivated influenza vaccine. Donor details come from another sample of the same person, matched by shared clones. The sequence joins TRBV12-3 or TRBV12-4 to TRBJ1-6; there is no confident call for the D gene. CDR3 reads: CASTAGSYNSPLHF. The sequenced DNA: TGTGCCAGCACCGCCGGCTCCTATAATTCACCCCTCCACTTT.